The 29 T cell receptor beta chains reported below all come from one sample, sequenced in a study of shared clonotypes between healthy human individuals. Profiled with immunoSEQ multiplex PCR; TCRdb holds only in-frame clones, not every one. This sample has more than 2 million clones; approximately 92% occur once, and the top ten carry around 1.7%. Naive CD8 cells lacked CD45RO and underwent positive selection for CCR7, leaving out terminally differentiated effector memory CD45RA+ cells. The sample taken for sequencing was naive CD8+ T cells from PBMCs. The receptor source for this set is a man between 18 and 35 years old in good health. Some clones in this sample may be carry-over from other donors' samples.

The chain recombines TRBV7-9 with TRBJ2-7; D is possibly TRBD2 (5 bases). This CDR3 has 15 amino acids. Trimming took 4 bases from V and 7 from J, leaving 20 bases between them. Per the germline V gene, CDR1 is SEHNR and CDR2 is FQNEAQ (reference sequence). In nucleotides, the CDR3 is TGTGCCAGCAGCTCCTGGACTCCTAACCCTTGGGAGCAGTACTTC. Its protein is CASSSWTPNPWEQYF.

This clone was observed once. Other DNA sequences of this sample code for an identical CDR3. The CDR3 is CASSPRDRGTDTQYF. CDR3 sequence (DNA): TGTGCCAGCAGCCCCCGGGACAGGGGCACAGATACGCAGTATTTT. The chain links TRBV4-2 to TRBJ2-3, with 9 positions matching TRBD1. The CDR3 totals 15 residues. J gave up 1 base and V 4 bases, and 3 bases lay outside the gene matches. Germline CDR1 reads LGHNA; CDR2 reads YNFKEQ.

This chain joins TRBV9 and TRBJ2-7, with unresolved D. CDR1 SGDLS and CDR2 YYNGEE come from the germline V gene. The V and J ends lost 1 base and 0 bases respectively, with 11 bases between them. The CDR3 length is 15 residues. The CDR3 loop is CASSVTPADSYEQYF. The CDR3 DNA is TGTGCCAGCAGCGTAACTCCCGCTGACTCCTACGAGCAGTACTTC. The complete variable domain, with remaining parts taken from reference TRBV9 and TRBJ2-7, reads DSGVTQTPKHLITATGQRVTLRCSPRSGDLSVYWYQQSLDQGLQFLIQYYNGEERAKGNILERFSAQQFPDLHSELNLSSLELGDSALYFCASSVTPADSYEQYFGPGTRLTVT.

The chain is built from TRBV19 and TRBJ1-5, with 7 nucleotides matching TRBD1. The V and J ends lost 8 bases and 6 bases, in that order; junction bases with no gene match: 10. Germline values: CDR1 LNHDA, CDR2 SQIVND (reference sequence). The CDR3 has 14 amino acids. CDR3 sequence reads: CASLQGMGGQPQHF. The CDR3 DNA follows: TGTGCCAGTCTACAGGGGATGGGGGGTCAGCCCCAGCATTTT.

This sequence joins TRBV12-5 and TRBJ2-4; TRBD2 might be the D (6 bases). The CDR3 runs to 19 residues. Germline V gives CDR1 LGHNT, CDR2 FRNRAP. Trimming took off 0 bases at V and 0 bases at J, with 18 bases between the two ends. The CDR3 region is CASGLVISWRGIAKNIQYF. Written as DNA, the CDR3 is TGTGCTAGTGGTTTGGTGATTAGCTGGCGGGGTATAGCCAAAAACATTCAGTACTTC.

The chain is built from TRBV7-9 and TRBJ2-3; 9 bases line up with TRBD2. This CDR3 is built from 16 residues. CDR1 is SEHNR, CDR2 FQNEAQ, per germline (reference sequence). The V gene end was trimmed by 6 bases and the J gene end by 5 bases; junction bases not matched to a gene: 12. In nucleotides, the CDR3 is TGTGCCAGCAGTCCTACGGGGCTAGCGGGAAGAGATACGCAGTATTTT. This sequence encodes CASSPTGLAGRDTQYF.

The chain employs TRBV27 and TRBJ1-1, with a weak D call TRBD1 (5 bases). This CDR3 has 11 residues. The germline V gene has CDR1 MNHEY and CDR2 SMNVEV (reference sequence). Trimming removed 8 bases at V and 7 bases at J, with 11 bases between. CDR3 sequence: CASCQGNEAFF. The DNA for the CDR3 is TGTGCCAGCTGTCAGGGAAATGAAGCTTTCTTT.

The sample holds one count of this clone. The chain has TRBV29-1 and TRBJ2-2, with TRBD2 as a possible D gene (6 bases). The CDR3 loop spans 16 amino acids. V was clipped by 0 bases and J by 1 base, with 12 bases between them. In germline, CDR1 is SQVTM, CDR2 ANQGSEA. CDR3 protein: CSVEDRGRGNTGELFF. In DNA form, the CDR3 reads TGCAGCGTTGAAGATCGTGGGCGGGGGAACACCGGGGAGCTGTTTTTT.

In DNA form, the CDR3 reads TGTGCCAGCAGCTTCCCCTTGGTAGGAATGTTAAACACTGAAGCTTTCTTT. Translation: CASSFPLVGMLNTEAFF. V is TRBV11-2 and J is TRBJ1-1; unclear D gene. V was trimmed by 3 bases and J by 2 bases, leaving 19 bases between them. From germline, CDR1 is SGHAT and CDR2 FQNNGV. The CDR3 length is 17 residues.

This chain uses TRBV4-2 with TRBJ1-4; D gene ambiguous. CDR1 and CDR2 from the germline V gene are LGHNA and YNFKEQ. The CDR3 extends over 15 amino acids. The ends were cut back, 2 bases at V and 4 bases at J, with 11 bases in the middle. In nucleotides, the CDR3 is TGTGCCAGCAGCCAACGTAGGGCAGTTAATGAAAAACTGTTTTTT. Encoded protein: CASSQRRAVNEKLFF.

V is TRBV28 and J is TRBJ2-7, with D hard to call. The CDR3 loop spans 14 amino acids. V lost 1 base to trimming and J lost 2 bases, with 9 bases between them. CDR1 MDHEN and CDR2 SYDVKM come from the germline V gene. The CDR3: CASSLYVGTYEQYF. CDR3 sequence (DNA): TGTGCCAGCAGTTTATACGTGGGGACCTACGAGCAGTACTTC.

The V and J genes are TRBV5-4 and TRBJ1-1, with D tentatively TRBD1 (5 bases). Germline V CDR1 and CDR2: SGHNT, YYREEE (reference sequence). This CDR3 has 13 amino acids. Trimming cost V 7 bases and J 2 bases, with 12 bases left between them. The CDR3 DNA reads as TGTGCCAGCGCCCCGGGGGGAAACACTGAAGCTTTCTTT. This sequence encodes CASAPGGNTEAFF.

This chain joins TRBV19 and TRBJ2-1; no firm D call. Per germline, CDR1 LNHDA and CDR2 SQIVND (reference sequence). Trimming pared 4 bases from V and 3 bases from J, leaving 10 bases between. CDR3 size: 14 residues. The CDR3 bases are TGTGCCAGTAGTACGGACGGTAACTACAATGAGCAGTTCTTC. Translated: CASSTDGNYNEQFF.

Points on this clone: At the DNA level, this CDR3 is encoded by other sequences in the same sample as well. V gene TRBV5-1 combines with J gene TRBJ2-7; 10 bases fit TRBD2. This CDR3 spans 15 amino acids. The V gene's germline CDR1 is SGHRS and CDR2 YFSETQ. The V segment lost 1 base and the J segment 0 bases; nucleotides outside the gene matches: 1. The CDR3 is CASSLRTSGSYEQYF. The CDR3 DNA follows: TGCGCCAGCAGCTTGCGGACTAGCGGCTCCTACGAGCAGTACTTC.

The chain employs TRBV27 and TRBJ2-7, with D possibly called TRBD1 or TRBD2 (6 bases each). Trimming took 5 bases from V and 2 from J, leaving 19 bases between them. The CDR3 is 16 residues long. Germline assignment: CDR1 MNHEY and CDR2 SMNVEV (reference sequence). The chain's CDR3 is CASSPRRGGLTYEQYF. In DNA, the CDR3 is TGTGCCAGCAGTCCGAGACGAGGGGGGCTTACCTACGAGCAGTACTTC.

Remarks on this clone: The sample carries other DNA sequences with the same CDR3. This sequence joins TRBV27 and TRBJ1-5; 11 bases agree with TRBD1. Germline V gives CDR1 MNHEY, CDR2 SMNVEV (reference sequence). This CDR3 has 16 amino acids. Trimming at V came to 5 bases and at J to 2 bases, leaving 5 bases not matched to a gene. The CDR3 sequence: CASSRGTGGGNQPQHF. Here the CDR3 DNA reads TGTGCCAGCAGTCGGGGGACAGGGGGTGGCAATCAGCCCCAGCATTTT.

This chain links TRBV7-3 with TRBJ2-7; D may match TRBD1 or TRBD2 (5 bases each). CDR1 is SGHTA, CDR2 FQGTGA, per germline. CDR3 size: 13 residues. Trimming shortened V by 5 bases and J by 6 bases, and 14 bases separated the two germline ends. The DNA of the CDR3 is TGTGCCAGCAGCCTAGTCGGTGGGGGCGAGCAGTACTTC. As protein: CASSLVGGGEQYF.

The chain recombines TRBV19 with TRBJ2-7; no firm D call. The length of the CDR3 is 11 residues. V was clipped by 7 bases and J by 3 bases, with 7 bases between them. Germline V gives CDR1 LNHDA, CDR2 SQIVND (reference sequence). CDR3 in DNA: TGTGCCAGTACCGACTTCTACGAGCAGTACTTC. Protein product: CASTDFYEQYF.

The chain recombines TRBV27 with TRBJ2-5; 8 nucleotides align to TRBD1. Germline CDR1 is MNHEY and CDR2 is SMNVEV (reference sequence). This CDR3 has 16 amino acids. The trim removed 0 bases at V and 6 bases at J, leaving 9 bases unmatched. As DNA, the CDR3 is TGTGCCAGCAGTTTATCCAGGTCAGGGGGCAGTAAGACCCAGTACTTC. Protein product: CASSLSRSGGSKTQYF.

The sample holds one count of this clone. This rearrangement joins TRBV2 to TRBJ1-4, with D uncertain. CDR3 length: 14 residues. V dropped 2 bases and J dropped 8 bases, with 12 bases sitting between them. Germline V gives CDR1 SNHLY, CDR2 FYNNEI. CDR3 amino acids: CASSEWPGSEKLFF. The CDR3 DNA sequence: TGTGCCAGCAGTGAATGGCCAGGAAGCGAAAAACTGTTTTTT.

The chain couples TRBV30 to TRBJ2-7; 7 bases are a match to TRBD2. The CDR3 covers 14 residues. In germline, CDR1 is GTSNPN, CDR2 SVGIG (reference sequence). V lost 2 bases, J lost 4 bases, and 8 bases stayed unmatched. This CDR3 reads CAWSLGGSRYEQYF. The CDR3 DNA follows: TGTGCCTGGAGTTTGGGCGGGAGTAGGTACGAGCAGTACTTC.

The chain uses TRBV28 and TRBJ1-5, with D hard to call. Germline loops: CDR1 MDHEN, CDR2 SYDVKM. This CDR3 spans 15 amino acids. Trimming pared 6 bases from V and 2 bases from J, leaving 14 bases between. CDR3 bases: TGTGCCAGCAGAACGTCGCTGGCTGGCAATCAGCCCCAGCATTTT. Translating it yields CASRTSLAGNQPQHF.

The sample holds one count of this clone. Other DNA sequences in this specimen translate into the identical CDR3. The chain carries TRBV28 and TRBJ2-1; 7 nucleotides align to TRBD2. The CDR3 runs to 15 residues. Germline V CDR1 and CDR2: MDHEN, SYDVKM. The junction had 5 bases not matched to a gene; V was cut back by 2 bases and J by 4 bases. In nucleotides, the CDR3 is TGTGCCAGCAGTTTACTAGCGGATTCTTACAATGAGCAGTTCTTC. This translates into CASSLLADSYNEQFF.

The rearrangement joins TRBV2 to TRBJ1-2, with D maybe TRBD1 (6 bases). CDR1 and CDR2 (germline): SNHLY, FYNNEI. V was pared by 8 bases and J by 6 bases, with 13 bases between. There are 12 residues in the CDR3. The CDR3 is CASYWGADGYTF. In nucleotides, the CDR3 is TGTGCCAGCTATTGGGGGGCTGATGGCTACACCTTC.

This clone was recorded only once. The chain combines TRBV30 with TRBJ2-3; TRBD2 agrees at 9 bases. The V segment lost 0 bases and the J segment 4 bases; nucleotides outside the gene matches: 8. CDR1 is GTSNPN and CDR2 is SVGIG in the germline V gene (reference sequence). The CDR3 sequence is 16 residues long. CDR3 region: CAWSVRGAGGPDTQYF. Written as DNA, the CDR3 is TGTGCCTGGAGTGTACGCGGAGCGGGAGGCCCAGATACGCAGTATTTT.

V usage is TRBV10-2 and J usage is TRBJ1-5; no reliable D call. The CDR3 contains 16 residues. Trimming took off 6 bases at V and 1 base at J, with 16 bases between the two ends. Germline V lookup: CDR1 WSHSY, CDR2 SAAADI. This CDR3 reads CASSSRQVTSNQPQHF. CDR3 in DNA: TGCGCCAGCAGCTCGAGGCAGGTCACAAGCAATCAGCCCCAGCATTTT.

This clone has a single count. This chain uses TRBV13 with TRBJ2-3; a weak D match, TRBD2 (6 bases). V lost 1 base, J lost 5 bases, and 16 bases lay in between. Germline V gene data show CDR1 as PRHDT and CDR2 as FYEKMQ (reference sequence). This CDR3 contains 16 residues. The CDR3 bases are TGTGCCAGCAGCTTAGCCCCCCCGACTAGAGGAGATACGCAGTATTTT. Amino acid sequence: CASSLAPPTRGDTQYF. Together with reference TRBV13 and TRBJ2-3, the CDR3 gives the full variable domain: AAGVIQSPRHLIKEKRETATLKCYPIPRHDTVYWYQQGPGQDPQFLISFYEKMQSDKGSIPDRFSAQQFSDYHSELNMSSLELGDSALYFCASSLAPPTRGDTQYFGPGTRLTVL.

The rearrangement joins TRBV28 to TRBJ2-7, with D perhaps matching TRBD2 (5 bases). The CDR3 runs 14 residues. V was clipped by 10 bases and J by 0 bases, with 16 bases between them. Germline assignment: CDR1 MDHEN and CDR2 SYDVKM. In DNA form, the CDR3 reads TGTGCCATCTCGGACTTCCTAACCTCCTACGAGCAGTACTTC. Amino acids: CAISDFLTSYEQYF.

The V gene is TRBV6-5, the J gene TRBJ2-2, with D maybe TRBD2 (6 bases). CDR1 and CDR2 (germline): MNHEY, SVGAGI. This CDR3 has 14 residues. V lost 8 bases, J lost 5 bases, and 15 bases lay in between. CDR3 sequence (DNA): TGTGCCAGCGCCTCCCGGGGGTTTACCGGGGAGCTGTTTTTT. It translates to CASASRGFTGELFF.